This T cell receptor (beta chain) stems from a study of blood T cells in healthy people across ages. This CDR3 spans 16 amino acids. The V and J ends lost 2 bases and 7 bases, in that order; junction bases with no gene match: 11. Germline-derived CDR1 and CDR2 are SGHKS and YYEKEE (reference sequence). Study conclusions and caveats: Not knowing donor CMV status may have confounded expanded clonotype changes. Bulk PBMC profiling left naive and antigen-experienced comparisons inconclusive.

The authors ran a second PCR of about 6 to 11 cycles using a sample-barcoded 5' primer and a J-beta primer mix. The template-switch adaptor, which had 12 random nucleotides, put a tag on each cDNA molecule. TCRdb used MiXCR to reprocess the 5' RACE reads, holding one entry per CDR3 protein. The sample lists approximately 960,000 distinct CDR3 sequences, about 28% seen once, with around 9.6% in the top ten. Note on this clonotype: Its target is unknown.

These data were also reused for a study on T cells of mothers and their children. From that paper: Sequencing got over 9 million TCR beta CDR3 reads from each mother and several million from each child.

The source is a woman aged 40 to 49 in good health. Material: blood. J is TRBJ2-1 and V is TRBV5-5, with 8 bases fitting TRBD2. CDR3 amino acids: CASSFRTGGPGNEQFF. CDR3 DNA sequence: TGTGCCAGCAGCTTTAGAACGGGGGGGCCTGGGAATGAGCAGTTCTTC. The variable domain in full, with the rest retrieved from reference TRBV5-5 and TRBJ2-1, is DAGVTQSPTHLIKTRGQQVTLRCSPISGHKSVSWYQQVLGQGPQFIFQYYEKEERGRGNFPDRFSARQFPNYSSELNVNALLLGDSALYLCASSFRTGGPGNEQFFGPGTRLTVL.